The T cell receptor beta chain under discussion was sequenced for a study of T cell responses to AZD1222 COVID-19 vaccine. Profiling relied on immunoSEQ multiplex PCR, and the TCRdb table lists in-frame clones only, not all of them. The sample lists almost 70,000 clones, approximately 87% occurring once. Per the germline V gene, CDR1 is LGHDT and CDR2 is YNNKEL (reference sequence). CDR3 length: 17 amino acids. The V gene lost 0 bases and the J gene lost 0 bases, with 15 bases spanning the gap. V is TRBV3-1 (or the pseudogene TRBV3-2) and J is TRBJ2-7; D is perhaps TRBD1 (6 bases). The sequence was obtained from an adult who received the AZD1222 COVID-19 vaccine. The source was peripheral blood, collected 28 days after the second AZD1222 dose. The chain's CDR3 is CASSQDLGQSSSYEQYF. The CDR3 DNA reads as TGTGCCAGCAGCCAAGATCTAGGACAGAGTAGCTCCTACGAGCAGTACTTC.